This T cell receptor (beta chain) emerged from a study of T-cell memory formation after mild COVID-19. Constant-segment primers were used for 5'RACE, and the resulting TCR alpha and TCR beta cDNA libraries carried sample barcodes and UMIs. One entry per CDR3 protein results from TCRdb running MiXCR on the 5' RACE reads. The sample comprises 200,000 to 250,000 distinct CDR3 sequences, just over 15% of which are singletons, and around 2.2% rests with the top ten. Germline values: CDR1 SGHDN, CDR2 FVKESK. CDR3 length equals 17 residues. J was trimmed by 3 bases and V by 4 bases; bases with no gene match: 6. The sample holds many counts of this clonotype. The antigen remains undetermined. Whole-study findings and limits: Memory from before infection featured some responding clones, which suggests cross-reactive memory joined.

The TCR sequence derives from an adult woman who had mild COVID-19 (a few samples of this study predate the infection). Cell type and time point are not known. Sequenced input: PBMCs or a T cell subset sorted from them (not recorded which). The V gene is TRBV14, the J gene TRBJ2-1; 13 bases match TRBD2. The DNA of the CDR3 is TGTGCCAGCAGCCCCTGGACTAGCGGGAGTCTCTACAATGAGCAGTTCTTC. Residues: CASSPWTSGSLYNEQFF.